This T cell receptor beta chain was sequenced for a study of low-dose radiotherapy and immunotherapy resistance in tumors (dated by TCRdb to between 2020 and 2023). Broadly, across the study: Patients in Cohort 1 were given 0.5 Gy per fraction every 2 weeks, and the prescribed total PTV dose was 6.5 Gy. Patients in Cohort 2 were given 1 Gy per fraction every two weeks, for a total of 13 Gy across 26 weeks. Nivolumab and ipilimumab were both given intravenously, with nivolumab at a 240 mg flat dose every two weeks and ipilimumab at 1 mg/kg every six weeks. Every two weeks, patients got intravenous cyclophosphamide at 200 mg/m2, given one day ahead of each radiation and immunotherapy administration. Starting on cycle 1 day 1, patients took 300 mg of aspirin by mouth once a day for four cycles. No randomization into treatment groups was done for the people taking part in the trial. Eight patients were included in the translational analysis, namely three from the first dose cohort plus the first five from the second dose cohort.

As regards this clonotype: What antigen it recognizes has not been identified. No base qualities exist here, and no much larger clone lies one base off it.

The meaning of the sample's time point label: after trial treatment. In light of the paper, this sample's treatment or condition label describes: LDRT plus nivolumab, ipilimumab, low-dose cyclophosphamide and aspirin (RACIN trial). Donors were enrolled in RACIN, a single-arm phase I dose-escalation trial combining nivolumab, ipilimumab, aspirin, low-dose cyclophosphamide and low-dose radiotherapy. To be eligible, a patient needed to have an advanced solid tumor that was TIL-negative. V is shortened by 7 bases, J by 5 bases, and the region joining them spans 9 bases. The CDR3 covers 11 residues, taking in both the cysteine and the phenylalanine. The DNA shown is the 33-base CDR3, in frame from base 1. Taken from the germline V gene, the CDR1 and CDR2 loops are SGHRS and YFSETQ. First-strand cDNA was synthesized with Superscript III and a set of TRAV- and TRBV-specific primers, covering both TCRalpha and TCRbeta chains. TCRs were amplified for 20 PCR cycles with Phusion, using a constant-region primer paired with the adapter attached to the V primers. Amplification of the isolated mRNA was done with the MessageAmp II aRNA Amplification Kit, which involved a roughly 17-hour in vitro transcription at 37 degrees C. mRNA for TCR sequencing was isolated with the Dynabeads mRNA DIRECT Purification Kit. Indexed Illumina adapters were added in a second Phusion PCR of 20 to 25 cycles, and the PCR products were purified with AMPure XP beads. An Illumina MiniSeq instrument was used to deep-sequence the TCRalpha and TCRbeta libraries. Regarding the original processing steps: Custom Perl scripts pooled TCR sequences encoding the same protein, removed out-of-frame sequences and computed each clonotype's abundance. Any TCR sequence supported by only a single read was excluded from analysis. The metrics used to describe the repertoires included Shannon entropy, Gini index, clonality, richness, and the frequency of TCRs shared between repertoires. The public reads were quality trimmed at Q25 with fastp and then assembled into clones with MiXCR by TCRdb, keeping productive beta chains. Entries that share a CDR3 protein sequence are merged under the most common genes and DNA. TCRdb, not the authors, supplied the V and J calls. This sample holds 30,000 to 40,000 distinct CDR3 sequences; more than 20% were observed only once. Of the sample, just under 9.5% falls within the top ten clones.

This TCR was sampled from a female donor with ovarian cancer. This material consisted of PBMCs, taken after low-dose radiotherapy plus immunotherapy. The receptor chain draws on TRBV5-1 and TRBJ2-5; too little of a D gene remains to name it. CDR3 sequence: CASQAQETQYF. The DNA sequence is TGCGCCAGCCAAGCACAGGAGACCCAGTACTTC.